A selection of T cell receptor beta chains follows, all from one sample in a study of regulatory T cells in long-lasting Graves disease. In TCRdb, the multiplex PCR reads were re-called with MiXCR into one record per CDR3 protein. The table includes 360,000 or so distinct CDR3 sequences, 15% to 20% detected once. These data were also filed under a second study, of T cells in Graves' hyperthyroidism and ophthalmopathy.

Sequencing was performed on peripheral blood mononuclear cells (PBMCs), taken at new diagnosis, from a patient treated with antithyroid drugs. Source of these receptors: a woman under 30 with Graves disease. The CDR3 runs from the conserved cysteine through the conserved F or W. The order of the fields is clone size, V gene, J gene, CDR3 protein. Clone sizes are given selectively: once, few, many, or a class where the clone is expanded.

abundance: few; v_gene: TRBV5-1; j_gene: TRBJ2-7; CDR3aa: CASSLEIGSSYEQYF
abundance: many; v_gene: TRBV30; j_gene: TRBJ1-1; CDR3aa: CAWSAGLRGTEAFF
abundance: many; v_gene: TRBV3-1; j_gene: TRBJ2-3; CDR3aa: CASSQDRGGHTDTQYF
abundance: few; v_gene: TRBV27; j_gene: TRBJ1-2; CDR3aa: CASSLSGQGGHDGYTF
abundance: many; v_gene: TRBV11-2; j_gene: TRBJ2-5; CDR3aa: CASSSGLAGVMSGETQYF
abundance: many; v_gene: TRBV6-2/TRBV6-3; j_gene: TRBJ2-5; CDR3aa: CASSYTGRHQETQYF
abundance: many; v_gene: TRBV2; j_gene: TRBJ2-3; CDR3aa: CASKLAGGTDTQYF
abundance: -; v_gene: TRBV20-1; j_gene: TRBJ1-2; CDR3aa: CSATAGNYGYTF
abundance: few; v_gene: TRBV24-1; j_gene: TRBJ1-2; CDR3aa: CATSDLGREGGYTF
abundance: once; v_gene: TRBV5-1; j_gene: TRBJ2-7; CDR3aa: CASSFSPGQGAQYF
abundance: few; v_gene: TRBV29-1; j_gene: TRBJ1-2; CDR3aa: CSVEDSGAHYGYTF
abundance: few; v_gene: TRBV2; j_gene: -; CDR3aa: CASSVWREGNGQFF
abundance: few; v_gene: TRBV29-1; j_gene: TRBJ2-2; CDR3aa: CSVDGGFTGELFF
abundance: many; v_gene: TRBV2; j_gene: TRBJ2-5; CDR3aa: CASSGLGETQYF
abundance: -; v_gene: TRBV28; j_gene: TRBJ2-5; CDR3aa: CASSLESGRVETQYF
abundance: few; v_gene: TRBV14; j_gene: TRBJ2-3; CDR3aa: CASTGTGITDTQYF
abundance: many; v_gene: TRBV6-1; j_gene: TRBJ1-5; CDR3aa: CASSEWGNQPQHF
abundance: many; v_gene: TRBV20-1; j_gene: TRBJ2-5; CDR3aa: CSAILQGGQTQYF
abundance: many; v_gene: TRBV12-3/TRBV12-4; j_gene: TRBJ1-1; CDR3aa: CASSVPRGDTEAFF
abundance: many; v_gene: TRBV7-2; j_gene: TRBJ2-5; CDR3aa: CASSLYNAETQYF
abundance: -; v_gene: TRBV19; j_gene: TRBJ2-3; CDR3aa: CASTPDRVLGDTQYF
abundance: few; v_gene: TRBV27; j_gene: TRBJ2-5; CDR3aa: CASSLSLAGNEETQYF
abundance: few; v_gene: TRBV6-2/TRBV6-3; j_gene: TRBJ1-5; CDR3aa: CASSYVGNQPQHF
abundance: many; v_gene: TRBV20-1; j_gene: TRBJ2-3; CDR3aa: CSVWGATYTDTQYF
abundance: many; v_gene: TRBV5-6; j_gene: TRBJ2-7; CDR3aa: CASRDNSYEQYF
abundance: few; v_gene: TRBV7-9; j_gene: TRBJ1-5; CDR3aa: CASSPETGNQPQHF
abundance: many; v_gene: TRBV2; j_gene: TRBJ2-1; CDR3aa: CASRGTSGRASSYNEQFF
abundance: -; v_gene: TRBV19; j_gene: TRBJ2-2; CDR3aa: CASSIMISLTGELFF
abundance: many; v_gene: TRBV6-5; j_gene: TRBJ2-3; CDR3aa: CASSYSKGAIDTQYF
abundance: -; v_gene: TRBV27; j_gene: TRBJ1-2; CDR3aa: CASSLGPGSGYTF
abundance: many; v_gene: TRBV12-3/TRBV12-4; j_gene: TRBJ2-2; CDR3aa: CASTPGTGELFF
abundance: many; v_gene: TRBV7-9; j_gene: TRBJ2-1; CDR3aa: CASSPKGPPKWDEQFF
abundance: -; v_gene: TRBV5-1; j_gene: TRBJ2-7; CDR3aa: CASSEQGQNYEQYF
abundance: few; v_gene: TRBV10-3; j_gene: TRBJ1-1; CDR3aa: CAVQGGGDTEAFF
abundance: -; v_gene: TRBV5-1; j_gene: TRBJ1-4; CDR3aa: CASSFGRTNEKLFF
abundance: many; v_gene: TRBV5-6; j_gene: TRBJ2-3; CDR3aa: CASSLWGADTQYF
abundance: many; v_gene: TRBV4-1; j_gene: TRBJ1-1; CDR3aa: CANSQNRNTEAFF
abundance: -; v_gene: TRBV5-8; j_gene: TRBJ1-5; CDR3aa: CASSLQWGISNQPQHF
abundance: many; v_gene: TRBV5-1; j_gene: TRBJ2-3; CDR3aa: CASSVSQGIGTDTQYF
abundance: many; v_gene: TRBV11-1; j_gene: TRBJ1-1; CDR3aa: CASSLAVVTGTEAFF
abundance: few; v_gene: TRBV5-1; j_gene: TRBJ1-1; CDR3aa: CASSSYEGDTEAFF
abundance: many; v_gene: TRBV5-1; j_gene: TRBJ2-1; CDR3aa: CASVAPEAFSNEQFF
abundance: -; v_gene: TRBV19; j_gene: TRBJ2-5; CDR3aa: CASSIGASGRFETQYF
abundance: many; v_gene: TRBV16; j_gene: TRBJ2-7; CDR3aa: CASSPQGVGYEQYF
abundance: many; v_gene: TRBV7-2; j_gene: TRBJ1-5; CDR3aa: CASSSSGPGNQPQHF
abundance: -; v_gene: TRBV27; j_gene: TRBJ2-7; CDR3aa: CASSHTLLAGGYEREQYF
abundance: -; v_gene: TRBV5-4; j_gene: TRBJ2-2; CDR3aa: CASSMRTNTGELFF
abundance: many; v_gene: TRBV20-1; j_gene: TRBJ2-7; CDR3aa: CSAVDSGSDRYEQYF
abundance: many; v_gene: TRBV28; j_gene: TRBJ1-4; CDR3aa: CASSPPELNEKLFF
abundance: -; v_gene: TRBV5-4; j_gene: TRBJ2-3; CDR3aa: CASTSGGGTSTDTQYF
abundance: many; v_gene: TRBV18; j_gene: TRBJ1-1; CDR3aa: CASSTGVRGPGAEAFF
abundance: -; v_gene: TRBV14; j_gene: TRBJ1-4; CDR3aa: CASSQGIATNEKLFF
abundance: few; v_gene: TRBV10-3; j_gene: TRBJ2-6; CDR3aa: CAISEDREETSGANVLTF